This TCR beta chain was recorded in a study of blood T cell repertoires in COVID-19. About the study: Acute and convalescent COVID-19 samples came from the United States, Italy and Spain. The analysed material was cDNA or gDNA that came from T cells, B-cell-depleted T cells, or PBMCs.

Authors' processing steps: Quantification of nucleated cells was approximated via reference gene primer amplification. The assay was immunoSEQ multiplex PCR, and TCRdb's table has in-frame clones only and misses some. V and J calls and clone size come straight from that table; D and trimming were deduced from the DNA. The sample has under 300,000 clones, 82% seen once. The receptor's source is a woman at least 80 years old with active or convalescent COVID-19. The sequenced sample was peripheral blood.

CDR3 sequence reads: CASSFQVGDTQYF. In nucleotides, the CDR3 is TGTGCCAGCAGCTTTCAGGTTGGAGATACGCAGTATTTT. V usage is TRBV7-7 and J usage is TRBJ2-3; D not certain. Per germline, CDR1 SSHAT and CDR2 FNYEAQ (reference sequence). The CDR3 length is 13 residues. V was cut by 3 bases and J by 5 bases, with 9 bases left in between.